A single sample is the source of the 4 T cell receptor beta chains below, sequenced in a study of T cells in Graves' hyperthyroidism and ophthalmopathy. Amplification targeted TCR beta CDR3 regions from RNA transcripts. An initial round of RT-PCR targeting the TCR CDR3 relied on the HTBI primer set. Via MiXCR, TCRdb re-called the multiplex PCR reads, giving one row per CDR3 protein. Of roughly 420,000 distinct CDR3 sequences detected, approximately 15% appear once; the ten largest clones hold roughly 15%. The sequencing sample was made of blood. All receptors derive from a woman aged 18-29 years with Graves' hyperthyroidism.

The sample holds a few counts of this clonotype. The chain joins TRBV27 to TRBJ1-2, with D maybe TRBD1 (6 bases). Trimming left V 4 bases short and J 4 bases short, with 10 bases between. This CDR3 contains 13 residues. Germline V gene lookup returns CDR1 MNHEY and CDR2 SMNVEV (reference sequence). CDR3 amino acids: CASSSLGGYGYTF. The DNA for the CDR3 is TGTGCCAGCAGTTCGCTAGGGGGCTATGGCTACACCTTC.

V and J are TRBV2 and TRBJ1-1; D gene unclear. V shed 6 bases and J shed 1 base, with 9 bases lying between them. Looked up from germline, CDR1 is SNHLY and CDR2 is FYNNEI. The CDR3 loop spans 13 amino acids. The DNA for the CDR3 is TGTGCCAGCAGCACCCGGGCGAACACTGAAGCTTTCTTT. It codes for CASSTRANTEAFF. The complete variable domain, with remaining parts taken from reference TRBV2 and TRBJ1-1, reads EPEVTQTPSHQVTQMGQEVILRCVPISNHLYFYWYRQILGQKVEFLVSFYNNEISEKSEIFDDQFSVERPDGSNFTLKIRSTKLEDSAMYFCASSTRANTEAFFGQGTRLTVV.

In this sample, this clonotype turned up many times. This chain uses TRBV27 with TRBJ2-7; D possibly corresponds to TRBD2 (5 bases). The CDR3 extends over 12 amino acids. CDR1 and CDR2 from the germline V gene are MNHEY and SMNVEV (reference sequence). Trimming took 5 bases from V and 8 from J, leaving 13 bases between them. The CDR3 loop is CASSPFRGQQYF. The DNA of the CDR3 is TGTGCCAGCAGTCCTTTCCGGGGTCAGCAGTACTTC.

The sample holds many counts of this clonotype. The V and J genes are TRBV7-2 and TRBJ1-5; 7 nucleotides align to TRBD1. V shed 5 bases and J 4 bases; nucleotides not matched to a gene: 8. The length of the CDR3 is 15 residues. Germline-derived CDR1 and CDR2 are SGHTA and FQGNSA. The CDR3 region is CASSTQTGTNQPQHF. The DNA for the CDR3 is TGTGCCAGCAGCACCCAGACAGGGACTAATCAGCCCCAGCATTTT. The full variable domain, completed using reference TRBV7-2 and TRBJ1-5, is GAGVSQSPSNKVTEKGKDVELRCDPISGHTALYWYRQSLGQGLEFLIYFQGNSAPDKSGLPSDRFSAERTGGSVSTLTIQRTQQEDSAVYLCASSTQTGTNQPQHFGDGTRLSIL.